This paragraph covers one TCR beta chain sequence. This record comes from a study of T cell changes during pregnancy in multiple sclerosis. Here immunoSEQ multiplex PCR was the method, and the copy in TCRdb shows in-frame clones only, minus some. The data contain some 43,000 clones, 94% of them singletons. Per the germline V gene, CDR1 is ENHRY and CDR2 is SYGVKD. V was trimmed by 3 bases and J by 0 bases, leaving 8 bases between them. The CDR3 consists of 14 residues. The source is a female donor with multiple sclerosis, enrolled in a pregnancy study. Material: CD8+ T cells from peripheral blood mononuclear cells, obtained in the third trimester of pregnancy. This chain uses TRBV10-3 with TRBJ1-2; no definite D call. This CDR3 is CAISDGGANYGYTF. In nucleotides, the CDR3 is TGTGCCATCAGTGATGGCGGGGCTAACTATGGCTACACCTTC.